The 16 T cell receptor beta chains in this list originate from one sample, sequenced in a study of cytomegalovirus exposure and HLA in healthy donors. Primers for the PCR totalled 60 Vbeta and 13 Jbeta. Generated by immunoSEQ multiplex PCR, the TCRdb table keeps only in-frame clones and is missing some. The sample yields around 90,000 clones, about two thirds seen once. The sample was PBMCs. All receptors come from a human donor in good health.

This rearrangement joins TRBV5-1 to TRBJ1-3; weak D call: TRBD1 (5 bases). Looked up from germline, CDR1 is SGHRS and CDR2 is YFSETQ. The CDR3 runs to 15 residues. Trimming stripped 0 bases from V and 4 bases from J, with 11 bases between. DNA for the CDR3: TGCGCCAGCAGCTTGGCCGCGGGGCGCGGAAACACCATATATTTT. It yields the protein CASSLAAGRGNTIYF.

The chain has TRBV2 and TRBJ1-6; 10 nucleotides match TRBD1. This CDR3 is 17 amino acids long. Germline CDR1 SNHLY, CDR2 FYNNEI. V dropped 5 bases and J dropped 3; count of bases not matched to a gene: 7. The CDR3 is CASSSPGQGLYNSPLHF. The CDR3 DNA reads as TGTGCCAGCAGTTCACCGGGACAGGGGCTCTATAATTCACCCCTCCACTTT.

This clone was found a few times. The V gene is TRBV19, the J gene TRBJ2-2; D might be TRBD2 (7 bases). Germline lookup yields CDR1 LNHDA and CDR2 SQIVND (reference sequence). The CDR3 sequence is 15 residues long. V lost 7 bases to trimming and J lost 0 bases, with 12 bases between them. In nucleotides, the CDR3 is TGTGCCAGTACCTTAGGGGGGGCGAACACCGGGGAGCTGTTTTTT. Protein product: CASTLGGANTGELFF.

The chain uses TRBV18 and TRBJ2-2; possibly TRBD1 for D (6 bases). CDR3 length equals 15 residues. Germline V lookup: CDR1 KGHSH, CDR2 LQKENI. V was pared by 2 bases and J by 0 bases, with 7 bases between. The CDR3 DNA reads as TGTGCCAGCTCACCAAGGACAGCGAACACCGGGGAGCTGTTTTTT. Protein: CASSPRTANTGELFF.

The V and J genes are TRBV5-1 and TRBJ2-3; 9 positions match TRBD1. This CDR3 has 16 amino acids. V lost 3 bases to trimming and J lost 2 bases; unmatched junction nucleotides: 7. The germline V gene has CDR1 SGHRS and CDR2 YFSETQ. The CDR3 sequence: CASSSGGQGFTDTQYF. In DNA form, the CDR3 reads TGCGCCAGCAGCTCCGGGGGACAGGGATTCACAGATACGCAGTATTTT.

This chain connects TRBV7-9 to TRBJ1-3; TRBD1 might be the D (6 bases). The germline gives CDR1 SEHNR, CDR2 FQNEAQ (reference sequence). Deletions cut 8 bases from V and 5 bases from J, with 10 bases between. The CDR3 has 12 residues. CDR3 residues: CASGQTRNTIYF. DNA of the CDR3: TGTGCCAGCGGACAGACCAGAAACACCATATATTTT.

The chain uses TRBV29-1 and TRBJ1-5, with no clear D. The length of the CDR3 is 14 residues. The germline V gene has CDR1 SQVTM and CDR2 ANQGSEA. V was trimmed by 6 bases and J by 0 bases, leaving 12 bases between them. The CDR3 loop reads CSVGTAYSNQPQHF. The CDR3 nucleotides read TGCAGCGTAGGAACAGCTTATAGCAATCAGCCCCAGCATTTT.

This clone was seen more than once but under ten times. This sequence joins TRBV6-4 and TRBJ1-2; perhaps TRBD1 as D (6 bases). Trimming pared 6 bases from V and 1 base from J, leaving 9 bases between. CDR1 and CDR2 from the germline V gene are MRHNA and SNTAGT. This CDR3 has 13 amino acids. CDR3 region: CASSPDSNYGYTF. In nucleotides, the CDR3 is TGTGCCAGCAGCCCGGACAGTAACTATGGCTACACCTTC.

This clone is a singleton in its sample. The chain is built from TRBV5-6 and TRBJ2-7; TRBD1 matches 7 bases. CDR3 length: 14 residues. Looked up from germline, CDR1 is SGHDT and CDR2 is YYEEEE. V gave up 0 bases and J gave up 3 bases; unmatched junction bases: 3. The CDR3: CASSLGTGIYEQYF. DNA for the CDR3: TGTGCCAGCAGCTTGGGGACAGGTATCTACGAGCAGTACTTC. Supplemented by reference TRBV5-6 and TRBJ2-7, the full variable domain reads DAGVTQSPTHLIKTRGQQVTLRCSPKSGHDTVSWYQQALGQGPQFIFQYYEEEERQRGNFPDRFSGHQFPNYSSELNVNALLLGDSALYLCASSLGTGIYEQYFGPGTRLTVT.

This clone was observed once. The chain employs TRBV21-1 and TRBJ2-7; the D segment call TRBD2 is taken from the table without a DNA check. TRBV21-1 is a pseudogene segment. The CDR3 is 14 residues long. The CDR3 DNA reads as TGTGCCAGCAGCAAGTATCCGTTCTCCTACGAGCAGTACTTC. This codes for CASSKYPFSYEQYF.

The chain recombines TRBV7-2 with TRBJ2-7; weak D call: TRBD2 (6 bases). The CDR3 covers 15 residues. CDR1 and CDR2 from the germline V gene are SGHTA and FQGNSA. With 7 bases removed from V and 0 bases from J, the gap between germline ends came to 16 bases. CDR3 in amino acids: CASKVGGDSSYEQYF. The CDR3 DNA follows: TGTGCCAGCAAAGTCGGCGGGGACTCCTCCTACGAGCAGTACTTC.

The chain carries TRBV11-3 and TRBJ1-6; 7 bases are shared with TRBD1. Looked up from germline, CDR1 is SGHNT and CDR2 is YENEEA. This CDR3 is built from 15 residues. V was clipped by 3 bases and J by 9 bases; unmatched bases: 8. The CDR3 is CASSLTGSFGSPLHF. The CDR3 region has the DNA TGTGCCAGCAGCTTGACAGGGTCATTCGGTTCACCCCTCCACTTT.

The CDR3 region has the DNA TGTGCCAGCAGTGAATATAAGGGGGTTGGGGATGGCTACACCTTC. Its translation: CASSEYKGVGDGYTF. This chain joins TRBV25-1 and TRBJ1-2; D may be TRBD1 (6 bases). This CDR3 spans 15 amino acids. The V end was cut by 0 bases, the J end by 6 bases, with 14 bases between. Germline assignment: CDR1 MGHDK and CDR2 SYGVNS.

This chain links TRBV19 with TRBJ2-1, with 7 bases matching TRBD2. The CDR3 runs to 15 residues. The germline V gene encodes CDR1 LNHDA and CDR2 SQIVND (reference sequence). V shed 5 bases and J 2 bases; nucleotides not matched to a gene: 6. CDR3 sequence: CASSQAGEAYNEQFF. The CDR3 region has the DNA TGTGCCAGTAGTCAGGCGGGGGAGGCCTACAATGAGCAGTTCTTC.

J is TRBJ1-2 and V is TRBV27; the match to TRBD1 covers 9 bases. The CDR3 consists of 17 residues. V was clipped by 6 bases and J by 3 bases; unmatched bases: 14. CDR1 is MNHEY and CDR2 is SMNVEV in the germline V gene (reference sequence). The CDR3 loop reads CASSPIPSGQGYYGYTF. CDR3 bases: TGTGCCAGCAGCCCAATACCCTCGGGACAGGGATACTATGGCTACACCTTC.

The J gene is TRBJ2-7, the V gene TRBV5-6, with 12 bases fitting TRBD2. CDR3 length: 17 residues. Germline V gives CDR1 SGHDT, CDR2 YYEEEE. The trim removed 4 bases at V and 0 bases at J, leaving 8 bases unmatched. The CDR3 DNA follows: TGTGCCAGCAGCGACCGGACTAGCGGGGCGCACTCCTACGAGCAGTACTTC. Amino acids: CASSDRTSGAHSYEQYF.